This T cell receptor (beta chain) was sequenced during a study of CD8 T cells in Susac syndrome. Study results and caveats: The authors acknowledged that their TCR sequencing and HLA analysis involved a relatively small number of individuals.

It was with random hexamers that about 0.45 to 1 ug RNA was reverse transcribed. TCRdb fed the immunoSEQ multiplex PCR reads into MiXCR, producing one record per CDR3 protein. The top ten clones hold roughly 0.098% of a sample with 150,000 to 200,000 distinct CDR3 sequences, over 85% of them seen once. About this clonotype: What it binds is not known.

Germline loops: CDR1 SGHDT, CDR2 YYEEEE. This CDR3 spans 19 amino acids. Trimming took 2 bases from V and 0 from J, leaving 23 bases between them. Negative isolation was used for CD8+ and CD4+ T cells and FACS enrichment for TEMRA cells. This receptor was obtained from a human donor with multiple sclerosis. This sequence joins TRBV5-6 and TRBJ1-1; D gene uncertain. Sequencing was carried out using CD4+ T cells from PBMCs. The CDR3 reads CASSFRQKLTQSLNTEAFF. In DNA, the CDR3 is TGTGCCAGCAGCTTCCGTCAGAAACTAACCCAATCCTTGAACACTGAAGCTTTCTTT. Complete variable domain (other parts from reference TRBV5-6 and TRBJ1-1): DAGVTQSPTHLIKTRGQQVTLRCSPKSGHDTVSWYQQALGQGPQFIFQYYEEEERQRGNFPDRFSGHQFPNYSSELNVNALLLGDSALYLCASSFRQKLTQSLNTEAFFGQGTRLTVV.